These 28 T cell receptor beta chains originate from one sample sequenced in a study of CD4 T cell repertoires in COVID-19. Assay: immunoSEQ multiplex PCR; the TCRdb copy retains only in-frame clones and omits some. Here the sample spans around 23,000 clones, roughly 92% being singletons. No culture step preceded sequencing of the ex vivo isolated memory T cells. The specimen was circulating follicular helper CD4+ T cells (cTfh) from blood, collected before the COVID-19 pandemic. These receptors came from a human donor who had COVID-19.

DNA for the CDR3: TGTGCCTGGACAGGAAACTCTGGAAACACCATATATTTT. Amino acid sequence: CAWTGNSGNTIYF. V gene TRBV30 combines with J gene TRBJ1-3; the D is unclear. The CDR3 extends over 13 amino acids. Germline CDR1 GTSNPN, CDR2 SVGIG (reference sequence). Trimming stripped 4 bases from V and 0 bases from J, with 7 bases between.

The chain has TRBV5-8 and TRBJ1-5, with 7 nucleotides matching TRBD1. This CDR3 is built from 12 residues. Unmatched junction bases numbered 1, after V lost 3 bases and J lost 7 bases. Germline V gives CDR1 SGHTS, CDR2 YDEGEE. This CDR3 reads CASSSQGQPQHF. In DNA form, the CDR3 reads TGTGCCAGCAGCTCACAGGGGCAGCCCCAGCATTTT.

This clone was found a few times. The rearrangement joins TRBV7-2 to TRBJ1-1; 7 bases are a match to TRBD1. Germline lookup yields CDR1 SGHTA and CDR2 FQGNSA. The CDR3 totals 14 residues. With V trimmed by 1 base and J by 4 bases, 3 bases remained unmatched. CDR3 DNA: TGTGCCAGCAGCTTAGAAGGGGGCACCACTGAAGCTTTCTTT. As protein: CASSLEGGTTEAFF.

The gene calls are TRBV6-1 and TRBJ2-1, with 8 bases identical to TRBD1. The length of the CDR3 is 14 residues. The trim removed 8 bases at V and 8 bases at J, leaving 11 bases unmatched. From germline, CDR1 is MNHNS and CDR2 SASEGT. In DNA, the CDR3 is TGTGCCAGCTCCTTTTCAGGGGGCGGAGATGAGCAGTTCTTC. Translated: CASSFSGGGDEQFF.

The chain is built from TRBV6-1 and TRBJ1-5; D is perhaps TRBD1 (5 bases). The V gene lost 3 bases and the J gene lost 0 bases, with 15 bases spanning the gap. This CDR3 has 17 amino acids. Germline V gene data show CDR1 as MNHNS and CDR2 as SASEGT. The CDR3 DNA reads TGTGCCAGCAGTGATTTGTCAGGAAGGGGTAGCAATCAGCCCCAGCATTTT. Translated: CASSDLSGRGSNQPQHF.

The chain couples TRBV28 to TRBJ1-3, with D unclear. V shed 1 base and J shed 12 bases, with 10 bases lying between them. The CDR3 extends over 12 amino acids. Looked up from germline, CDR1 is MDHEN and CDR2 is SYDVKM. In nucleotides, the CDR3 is TGTGCCAGCAGTTTATCCCGCCGGGACATATATTTT. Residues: CASSLSRRDIYF.

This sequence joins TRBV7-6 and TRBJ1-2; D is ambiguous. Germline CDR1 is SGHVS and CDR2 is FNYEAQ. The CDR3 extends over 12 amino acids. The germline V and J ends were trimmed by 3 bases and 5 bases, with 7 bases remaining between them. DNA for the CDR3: TGTGCCAGCAGCTTCCCCGGTTATGGCTACACCTTC. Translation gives CASSFPGYGYTF.

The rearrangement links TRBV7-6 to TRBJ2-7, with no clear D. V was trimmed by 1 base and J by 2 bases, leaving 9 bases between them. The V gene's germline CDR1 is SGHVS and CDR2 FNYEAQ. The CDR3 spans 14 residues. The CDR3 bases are TGTGCCAGCAGCTTAGTGGCGGAGCCCTACGAGCAGTACTTC. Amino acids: CASSLVAEPYEQYF.

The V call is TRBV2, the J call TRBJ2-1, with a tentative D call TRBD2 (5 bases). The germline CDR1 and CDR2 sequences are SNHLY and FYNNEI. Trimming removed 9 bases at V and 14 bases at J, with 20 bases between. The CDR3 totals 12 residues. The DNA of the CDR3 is TGTGCCAGTGCCATAAAGGCGGGCCATGAGTTCTTC. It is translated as CASAIKAGHEFF.

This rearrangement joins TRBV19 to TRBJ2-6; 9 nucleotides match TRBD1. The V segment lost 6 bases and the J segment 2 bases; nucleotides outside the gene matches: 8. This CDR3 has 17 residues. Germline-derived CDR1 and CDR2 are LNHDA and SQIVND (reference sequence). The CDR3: CASSRGTGSTGANVLTF. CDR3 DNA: TGTGCCAGTAGCCGGGGGACAGGGAGTACTGGGGCCAACGTCCTGACTTTC. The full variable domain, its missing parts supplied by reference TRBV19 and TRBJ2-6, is DGGITQSPKYLFRKEGQNVTLSCEQNLNHDAMYWYRQDPGQGLRLIYYSQIVNDFQKGDIAEGYSVSREKKESFPLTVTSAQKNPTAFYLCASSRGTGSTGANVLTFGAGSRLTVL.

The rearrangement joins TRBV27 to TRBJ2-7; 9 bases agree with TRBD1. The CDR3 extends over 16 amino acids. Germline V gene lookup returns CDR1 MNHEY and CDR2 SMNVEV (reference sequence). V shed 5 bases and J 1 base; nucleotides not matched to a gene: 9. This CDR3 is CASSRSGTGSSYEQYF. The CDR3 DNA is TGTGCCAGCAGTAGGTCGGGGACAGGGTCTTCCTACGAGCAGTACTTC.

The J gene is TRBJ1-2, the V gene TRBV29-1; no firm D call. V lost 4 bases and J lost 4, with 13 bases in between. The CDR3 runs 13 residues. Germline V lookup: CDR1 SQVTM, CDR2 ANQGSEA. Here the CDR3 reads CSVARSVGYGYTF. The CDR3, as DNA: TGCAGCGTTGCCCGTTCGGTCGGCTATGGCTACACCTTC.

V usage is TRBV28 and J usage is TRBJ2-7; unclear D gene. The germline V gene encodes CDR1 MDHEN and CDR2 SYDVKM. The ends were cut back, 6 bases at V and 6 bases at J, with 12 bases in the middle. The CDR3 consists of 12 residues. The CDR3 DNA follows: TGTGCCAGCAGACCCTACAGTGGCGAGCAGTACTTC. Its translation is CASRPYSGEQYF.

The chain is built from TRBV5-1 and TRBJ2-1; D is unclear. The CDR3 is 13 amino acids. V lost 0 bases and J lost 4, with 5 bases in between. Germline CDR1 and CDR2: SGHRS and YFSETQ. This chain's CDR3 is CASSLERYNEQFF. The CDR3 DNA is TGCGCCAGCAGCTTGGAGAGGTACAATGAGCAGTTCTTC.

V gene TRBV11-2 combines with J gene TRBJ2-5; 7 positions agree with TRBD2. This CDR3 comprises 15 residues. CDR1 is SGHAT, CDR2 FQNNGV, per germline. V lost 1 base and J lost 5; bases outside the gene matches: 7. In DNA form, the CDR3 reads TGTGCCAGCAGCTTAGCACCCCCCGGGGGGGAGACCCAGTACTTC. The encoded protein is CASSLAPPGGETQYF. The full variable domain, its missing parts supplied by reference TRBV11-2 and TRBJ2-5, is EAGVAQSPRYKIIEKRQSVAFWCNPISGHATLYWYQQILGQGPKLLIQFQNNGVVDDSQLPKDRFSAERLKGVDSTLKIQPAKLEDSAVYLCASSLAPPGGETQYFGPGTRLLVL.

CDR3 loop: CASSWTGGYEQYF. The CDR3 nucleotides are TGTGCCAGCAGTTGGACAGGGGGCTACGAGCAGTACTTC. J is TRBJ2-7 and V is TRBV5-4, with 10 bases identical to TRBD1. This CDR3 region has 13 residues. In germline, CDR1 is SGHNT, CDR2 YYREEE (reference sequence). V gave up 5 bases and J gave up 3 bases; unmatched junction bases: 2.

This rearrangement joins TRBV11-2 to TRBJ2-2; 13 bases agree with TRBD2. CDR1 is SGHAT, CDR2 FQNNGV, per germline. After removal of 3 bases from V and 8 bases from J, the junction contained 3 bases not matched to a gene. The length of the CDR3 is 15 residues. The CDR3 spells CASSFWTSGRGELFF. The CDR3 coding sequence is TGTGCCAGCAGCTTCTGGACTAGCGGGAGAGGGGAGCTGTTTTTT. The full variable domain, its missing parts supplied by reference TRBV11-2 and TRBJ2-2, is EAGVAQSPRYKIIEKRQSVAFWCNPISGHATLYWYQQILGQGPKLLIQFQNNGVVDDSQLPKDRFSAERLKGVDSTLKIQPAKLEDSAVYLCASSFWTSGRGELFFGEGSRLTVL.

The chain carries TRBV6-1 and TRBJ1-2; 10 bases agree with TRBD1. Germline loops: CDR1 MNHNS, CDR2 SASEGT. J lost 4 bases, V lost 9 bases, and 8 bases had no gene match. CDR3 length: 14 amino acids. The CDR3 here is CASTGQGDAYGYTF. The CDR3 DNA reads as TGTGCCAGTACTGGACAGGGGGATGCCTATGGCTACACCTTC.

CDR3 sequence: CASTWNTEAFF. In nucleotides, the CDR3 is TGTGCCAGTACGTGGAACACTGAAGCTTTCTTT. The chain carries TRBV19 and TRBJ1-1; unclear D gene. Trimming stripped 7 bases from V and 1 base from J, with 4 bases between. CDR1 is LNHDA and CDR2 is SQIVND in the germline V gene (reference sequence). The CDR3 sequence is 11 residues long.

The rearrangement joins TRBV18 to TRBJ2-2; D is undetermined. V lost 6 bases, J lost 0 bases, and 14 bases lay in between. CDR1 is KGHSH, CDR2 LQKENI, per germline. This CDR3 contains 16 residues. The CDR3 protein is CASSPAGPPNTGELFF. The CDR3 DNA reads TGTGCCAGCTCGCCTGCAGGCCCCCCGAACACCGGGGAGCTGTTTTTT.

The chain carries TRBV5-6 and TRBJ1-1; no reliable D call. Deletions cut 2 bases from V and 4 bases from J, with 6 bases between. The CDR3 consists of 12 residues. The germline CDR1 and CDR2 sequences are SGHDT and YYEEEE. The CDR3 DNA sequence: TGTGCCAGCAGCTTAGCGACCACTGAAGCTTTCTTT. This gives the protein CASSLATTEAFF.

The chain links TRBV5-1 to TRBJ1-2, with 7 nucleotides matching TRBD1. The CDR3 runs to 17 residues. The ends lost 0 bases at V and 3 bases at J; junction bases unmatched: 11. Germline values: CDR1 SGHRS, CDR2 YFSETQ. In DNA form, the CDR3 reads TGCGCCAGCAGCTTGGGAAGGGGGCTGGGGTCGGACTATGGCTACACCTTC. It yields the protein CASSLGRGLGSDYGYTF.

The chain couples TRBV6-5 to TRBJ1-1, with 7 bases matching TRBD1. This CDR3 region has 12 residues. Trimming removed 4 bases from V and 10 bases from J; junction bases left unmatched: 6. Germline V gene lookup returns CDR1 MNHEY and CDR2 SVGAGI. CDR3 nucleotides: TGTGCCAGCAGTTCAACAGGGGCAGGAGCTTTCTTT. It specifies CASSSTGAGAFF.

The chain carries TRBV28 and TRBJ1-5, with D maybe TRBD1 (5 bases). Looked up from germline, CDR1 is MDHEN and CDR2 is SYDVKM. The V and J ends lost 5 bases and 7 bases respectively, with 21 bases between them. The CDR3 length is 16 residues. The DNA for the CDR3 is TGTGCCAGCAGTATTCCGGGCAGGGTTAGGTGGCAGCCCCAGCATTTT. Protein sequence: CASSIPGRVRWQPQHF.

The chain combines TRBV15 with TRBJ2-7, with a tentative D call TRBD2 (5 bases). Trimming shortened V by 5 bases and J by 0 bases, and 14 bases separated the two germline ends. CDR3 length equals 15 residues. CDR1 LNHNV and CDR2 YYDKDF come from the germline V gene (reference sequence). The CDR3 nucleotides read TGTGCCACCAGCTCTCAAGCGGAGAGCTCCTACGAGCAGTACTTC. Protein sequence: CATSSQAESSYEQYF.

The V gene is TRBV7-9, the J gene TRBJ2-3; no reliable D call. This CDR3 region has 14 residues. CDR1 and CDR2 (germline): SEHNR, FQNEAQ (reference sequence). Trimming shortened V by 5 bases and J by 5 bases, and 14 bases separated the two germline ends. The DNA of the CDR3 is TGTGCCAGCAGCAGCATACAGTCCAGAGATACGCAGTATTTT. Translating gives CASSSIQSRDTQYF.

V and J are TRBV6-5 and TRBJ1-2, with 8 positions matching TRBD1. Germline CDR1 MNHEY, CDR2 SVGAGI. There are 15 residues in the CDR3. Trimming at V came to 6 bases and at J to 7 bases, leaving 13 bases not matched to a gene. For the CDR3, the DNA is TGTGCCAGCAGGCGTCCGACAGGGGAGATCGGTGGCTACACCTTC. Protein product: CASRRPTGEIGGYTF.

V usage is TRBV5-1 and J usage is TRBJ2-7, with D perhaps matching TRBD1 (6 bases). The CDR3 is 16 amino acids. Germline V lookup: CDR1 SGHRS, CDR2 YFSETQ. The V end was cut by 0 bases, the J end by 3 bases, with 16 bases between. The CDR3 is CASSLAGQGNSYEQYF. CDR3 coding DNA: TGCGCCAGCAGCTTGGCCGGGCAGGGGAACAGCTACGAGCAGTACTTC. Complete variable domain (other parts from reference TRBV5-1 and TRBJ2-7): KAGVTQTPRYLIKTRGQQVTLSCSPISGHRSVSWYQQTPGQGLQFLFEYFSETQRNKGNFPGRFSGRQFSNSRSEMNVSTLELGDSALYLCASSLAGQGNSYEQYFGPGTRLTVT.